These T cell receptor beta chains were read from a single sample in a study of T cells in pancreatic ductal adenocarcinoma. Sequencing used immunoSEQ multiplex PCR; TCRdb keeps in-frame clones, though not all of them. The sample contains about 97,000 clones, 90% to 95% of which appear only once. Sequenced input: PBMCs. The receptor set was obtained from a human donor with pancreatic ductal adenocarcinoma. Both conserved end residues are part of each CDR3. The order of the fields is J gene, clone size, D gene, V gene, CDR3 length, CDR3 protein, CDR3 DNA. D genes are given only for firm matches. Some rows mark clone size as missing; the rest say once, few, many or name a class of expanded clone.

j_gene: TRBJ2-4; abundance: .; d_gene: .; v_gene: TRBV4-1; len: 14; CDR3aa: CASSLPVAKNIQYF; CDR3nt: TGCGCCAGCAGCCTCCCGGTGGCCAAAAACATTCAGTACTTC
j_gene: TRBJ1-1; abundance: .; d_gene: TRBD1; v_gene: TRBV6-6; len: 13; CDR3aa: CASQRQGDTEAFF; CDR3nt: TGTGCCAGCCAACGACAGGGGGACACTGAAGCTTTCTTT
j_gene: TRBJ2-7; abundance: once; d_gene: TRBD1; v_gene: TRBV28; len: 14; CDR3aa: CAISSGTASYEQYF; CDR3nt: TGTGCCATTTCGTCCGGGACAGCATCCTACGAGCAGTACTTC
j_gene: TRBJ1-5; abundance: .; d_gene: TRBD1; v_gene: TRBV7-8; len: 15; CDR3aa: CASSTRDRSNQPQHF; CDR3nt: TGTGCCAGCAGCACCCGGGACAGGAGCAATCAGCCCCAGCATTTT
j_gene: TRBJ1-3; abundance: few; d_gene: .; v_gene: TRBV5-1; len: 14; CDR3aa: CASSLDNSGNTIYF; CDR3nt: TGCGCCAGCAGCTTGGACAACTCTGGAAACACCATATATTTT
j_gene: TRBJ2-7; abundance: .; d_gene: TRBD1; v_gene: TRBV7-3; len: 15; CDR3aa: CASSPTGTGVWEQYF; CDR3nt: TGTGCCAGCAGCCCCACCGGGACAGGGGTGTGGGAGCAGTACTTC
j_gene: TRBJ2-3; abundance: .; d_gene: .; v_gene: TRBV5-1; len: 14; CDR3aa: CASSIRGSTDTQYF; CDR3nt: TGCGCCAGCTCCATTCGAGGGAGCACAGATACGCAGTATTTT
j_gene: TRBJ1-1; abundance: .; d_gene: .; v_gene: TRBV19; len: 13; CDR3aa: CASSRGFRTEAFF; CDR3nt: TGTGCCAGTAGTAGAGGGTTTCGCACTGAAGCTTTCTTT
j_gene: TRBJ1-5; abundance: .; d_gene: .; v_gene: TRBV25-1; len: 14; CDR3aa: CASSPPGGNQPQHF; CDR3nt: TGTGCCAGCAGTCCTCCGGGGGGCAATCAGCCCCAGCATTTT
j_gene: TRBJ1-5; abundance: .; d_gene: .; v_gene: TRBV6-1; len: 15; CDR3aa: CASRLGAGGNQPQHF; CDR3nt: TGTGCCAGCCGTTTGGGCGCAGGGGGCAATCAGCCCCAGCATTTT
j_gene: TRBJ2-7; abundance: .; d_gene: TRBD1; v_gene: TRBV7-2; len: 13; CDR3aa: CASSSDRGYEQYF; CDR3nt: TGTGCCAGCAGCTCGGACAGGGGTTACGAGCAGTACTTC
j_gene: TRBJ2-7; abundance: .; d_gene: .; v_gene: TRBV5-5; len: 11; CDR3aa: CASSPSREQYF; CDR3nt: TGTGCCAGCAGCCCATCGAGGGAGCAGTACTTC
j_gene: TRBJ2-4; abundance: .; d_gene: TRBD1; v_gene: TRBV5-1; len: 14; CDR3aa: CASSLGTGVVIQYF; CDR3nt: TGCGCCAGCAGCCTCGGGACAGGGGTGGTCATTCAGTACTTC
j_gene: TRBJ1-4; abundance: .; d_gene: .; v_gene: TRBV6-5; len: 12; CDR3aa: CASTTTNEKLFF; CDR3nt: TGTGCCAGCACCACAACTAATGAAAAACTGTTTTTT
j_gene: TRBJ2-1; abundance: few; d_gene: TRBD2; v_gene: TRBV11-3; len: 17; CDR3aa: CASSSGLAGGGYNEQFF; CDR3nt: TGTGCCAGCAGCTCGGGACTAGCGGGAGGGGGCTACAATGAGCAGTTCTTC
j_gene: TRBJ2-3; abundance: once; d_gene: TRBD2; v_gene: TRBV11-2; len: 17; CDR3aa: CASSFRRGAIGTDTQYF; CDR3nt: TGTGCCAGCAGCTTCAGGCGGGGGGCGATTGGCACAGATACGCAGTATTTT
j_gene: TRBJ2-2; abundance: once; d_gene: TRBD2; v_gene: TRBV29-1; len: 14; CDR3aa: CSVASGRAAGELFF; CDR3nt: TGCAGCGTTGCTAGCGGGAGGGCGGCCGGGGAGCTGTTTTTT
j_gene: TRBJ2-1; abundance: once; d_gene: TRBD2; v_gene: TRBV19; len: 15; CDR3aa: CASSIRTSGSNEQFF; CDR3nt: TGTGCCAGTAGTATTAGGACTAGCGGGAGCAATGAGCAGTTCTTC
j_gene: TRBJ2-3; abundance: once; d_gene: .; v_gene: TRBV29-1; len: 13; CDR3aa: CSTRTASTDTQYF; CDR3nt: TGCAGCACTAGGACAGCTAGCACAGATACGCAGTATTTT
j_gene: TRBJ2-1; abundance: .; d_gene: TRBD2; v_gene: TRBV10-3; len: 15; CDR3aa: CAISDQRGYNNEQFF; CDR3nt: TGTGCCATCAGTGATCAGCGGGGATACAACAATGAGCAGTTCTTC
j_gene: TRBJ2-5; abundance: .; d_gene: TRBD1; v_gene: TRBV5-1; len: 15; CDR3aa: CASSLGGTAAETQYF; CDR3nt: TGCGCCAGCAGCTTGGGAGGGACAGCGGCGGAGACCCAGTACTTC
j_gene: TRBJ2-7; abundance: .; d_gene: TRBD2; v_gene: TRBV4-2; len: 18; CDR3aa: CASSQSGTSGIGLNEQYF; CDR3nt: TGTGCCAGCAGCCAATCCGGGACTAGCGGGATAGGGTTGAACGAGCAGTACTTC
j_gene: TRBJ2-3; abundance: .; d_gene: .; v_gene: TRBV18; len: 15; CDR3aa: CASSPRQGGTDTQYF; CDR3nt: TGTGCCAGCTCACCGCGTCAGGGTGGCACAGATACGCAGTATTTT
j_gene: TRBJ1-1; abundance: .; d_gene: TRBD1; v_gene: TRBV4-1; len: 15; CDR3aa: CASSLRDSMNTEAFF; CDR3nt: TGCGCCAGCAGCCTACGGGACAGCATGAACACTGAAGCTTTCTTT
j_gene: TRBJ2-1; abundance: .; d_gene: TRBD2; v_gene: TRBV23-1; len: 16; CDR3aa: CASPYRTSGSGNEQFF; CDR3nt: TGCGCCAGCCCATATCGAACTAGCGGGAGCGGGAATGAGCAGTTCTTC
j_gene: TRBJ2-3; abundance: .; d_gene: .; v_gene: TRBV7-2; len: 17; CDR3aa: CASSLNIGRGGTDTQYF; CDR3nt: TGTGCCAGCAGCTTAAATATTGGCAGGGGAGGCACAGATACGCAGTATTTT
j_gene: TRBJ1-2; abundance: .; d_gene: .; v_gene: TRBV7-2; len: 15; CDR3aa: CASSLDYGGLSGYTF; CDR3nt: TGTGCCAGCAGCTTAGACTATGGGGGCCTAAGTGGCTACACCTTC
j_gene: TRBJ2-1; abundance: .; d_gene: TRBD2; v_gene: TRBV11-2; len: 16; CDR3aa: CASQLRSTSGHNEQFF; CDR3nt: TGTGCCAGCCAACTACGAAGCACTAGCGGTCACAATGAGCAGTTCTTC
j_gene: TRBJ2-7; abundance: .; d_gene: .; v_gene: TRBV5-4; len: 14; CDR3aa: CASSLRGTSYEQYF; CDR3nt: TGTGCCAGCAGCTTAAGGGGGACCTCCTACGAGCAGTACTTC
j_gene: TRBJ1-1; abundance: .; d_gene: .; v_gene: TRBV7-9; len: 14; CDR3aa: CASSPLQVNTEAFF; CDR3nt: TGTGCCAGCAGCCCATTACAAGTGAACACTGAAGCTTTCTTT
j_gene: TRBJ2-5; abundance: .; d_gene: .; v_gene: TRBV18; len: 15; CDR3aa: CASSPGVGHEETQYF; CDR3nt: TGTGCCAGCTCACCGGGCGTGGGTCACGAAGAGACCCAGTACTTC
j_gene: TRBJ2-1; abundance: .; d_gene: .; v_gene: TRBV19; len: 16; CDR3aa: CASSIGGPDPYNEQFF; CDR3nt: TGTGCCAGTAGTATTGGAGGGCCCGACCCCTACAATGAGCAGTTCTTC
j_gene: TRBJ2-7; abundance: once; d_gene: TRBD1; v_gene: TRBV4-1; len: 16; CDR3aa: CASSQVQGARVYEQYF; CDR3nt: TGCGCCAGCAGCCAAGTACAGGGGGCCAGAGTCTACGAGCAGTACTTC
j_gene: TRBJ2-2; abundance: .; d_gene: TRBD1; v_gene: TRBV19; len: 16; CDR3aa: CASAPGQDSWTGELFF; CDR3nt: TGTGCCAGCGCGCCGGGACAGGACTCGTGGACCGGGGAGCTGTTTTTT
j_gene: TRBJ2-5; abundance: .; d_gene: .; v_gene: TRBV2; len: 12; CDR3aa: CASLQGQETQYF; CDR3nt: TGTGCCAGTCTACAGGGCCAAGAGACCCAGTACTTC
j_gene: TRBJ1-2; abundance: once; d_gene: TRBD1; v_gene: TRBV27; len: 18; CDR3aa: CASSFTGGAGPMNYGYTF; CDR3nt: TGTGCCAGCAGTTTCACAGGGGGCGCCGGGCCCATGAACTATGGCTACACCTTC
j_gene: TRBJ2-7; abundance: .; d_gene: TRBD1; v_gene: TRBV30; len: 13; CDR3aa: CAWSGQSTHEQYF; CDR3nt: TGTGCCTGGTCGGGACAGAGCACCCACGAGCAGTACTTC
j_gene: TRBJ2-3; abundance: once; d_gene: TRBD2; v_gene: TRBV2; len: 15; CDR3aa: CASSEARAGADTQYF; CDR3nt: TGTGCCAGCAGTGAAGCTAGGGCGGGAGCAGATACGCAGTATTTT
j_gene: TRBJ2-7; abundance: .; d_gene: TRBD1; v_gene: TRBV5-8; len: 15; CDR3aa: CASSYTGTGRREQYF; CDR3nt: TGTGCCAGCAGCTATACCGGGACAGGGCGGCGGGAGCAGTACTTC
j_gene: TRBJ1-1; abundance: .; d_gene: TRBD1; v_gene: TRBV5-1; len: 13; CDR3aa: CASSFDRGTEAFF; CDR3nt: TGCGCCAGCAGCTTCGACAGGGGCACTGAAGCTTTCTTT
j_gene: TRBJ2-5; abundance: .; d_gene: .; v_gene: TRBV15; len: 15; CDR3aa: CATSRDNPSRGTQYF; CDR3nt: TGTGCCACCAGCAGAGATAACCCCAGCAGAGGGACCCAGTACTTC
j_gene: TRBJ2-3; abundance: .; d_gene: .; v_gene: TRBV18; len: 15; CDR3aa: CASSPPSFSTDTQYF; CDR3nt: TGTGCCAGCTCTCCTCCCTCCTTTAGCACAGATACGCAGTATTTT
j_gene: TRBJ2-7; abundance: .; d_gene: TRBD2; v_gene: TRBV29-1; len: 18; CDR3aa: CSVGGGGNKERVYYEQYF; CDR3nt: TGCAGCGTTGGGGGCGGGGGTAATAAGGAGCGGGTCTACTACGAGCAGTACTTC
j_gene: TRBJ2-7; abundance: .; d_gene: TRBD2; v_gene: TRBV9; len: 13; CDR3aa: CASSSGSMYEQYF; CDR3nt: TGTGCCAGCAGTAGCGGGAGCATGTACGAGCAGTACTTC
j_gene: TRBJ2-7; abundance: .; d_gene: TRBD2; v_gene: TRBV7-2; len: 14; CDR3aa: CASSSNSGPYEQYF; CDR3nt: TGTGCCAGCAGCTCGAATAGCGGGCCTTACGAGCAGTACTTC
j_gene: TRBJ2-5; abundance: .; d_gene: .; v_gene: TRBV4-3; len: 15; CDR3aa: CASSQSLDSVETQYF; CDR3nt: TGCGCCAGCAGCCAGTCCCTGGACTCGGTGGAGACCCAGTACTTC
j_gene: TRBJ2-7; abundance: few; d_gene: .; v_gene: TRBV5-6; len: 14; CDR3aa: CASSLRGNSYEQYF; CDR3nt: TGTGCCAGCAGCTTGAGAGGGAACTCCTACGAGCAGTACTTC
j_gene: TRBJ1-2; abundance: .; d_gene: TRBD1; v_gene: TRBV10-3; len: 14; CDR3aa: CAIRIRDRGPGYTF; CDR3nt: TGTGCCATCAGGATCCGGGACAGGGGGCCGGGCTACACCTTC
j_gene: TRBJ1-2; abundance: once; d_gene: .; v_gene: TRBV9; len: 12; CDR3aa: CASSSGYYGYTF; CDR3nt: TGTGCCAGCAGCTCCGGGTACTATGGCTACACCTTC
j_gene: TRBJ1-5; abundance: .; d_gene: .; v_gene: TRBV6-5; len: 14; CDR3aa: CASSLGGWTQPQHF; CDR3nt: TGTGCCAGCAGCCTTGGGGGCTGGACTCAGCCCCAGCATTTT
j_gene: TRBJ1-1; abundance: .; d_gene: TRBD1; v_gene: TRBV4-2; len: 15; CDR3aa: CASSQVPARQGEAFF; CDR3nt: TGTGCCAGCAGCCAAGTACCTGCCCGACAGGGTGAAGCTTTCTTT
j_gene: TRBJ2-1; abundance: .; d_gene: TRBD2; v_gene: TRBV15; len: 16; CDR3aa: CATSRDLAGVYNEQFF; CDR3nt: TGTGCCACCAGCAGAGATTTAGCGGGGGTTTACAATGAGCAGTTCTTC
j_gene: TRBJ1-2; abundance: once; d_gene: .; v_gene: TRBV5-1; len: 15; CDR3aa: CASSLGGERGYGYTF; CDR3nt: TGCGCCAGCAGCTTGGGAGGGGAGCGGGGCTATGGCTACACCTTC
j_gene: TRBJ2-5; abundance: .; d_gene: .; v_gene: TRBV11-3; len: 13; CDR3aa: CASSSSRVGTQYF; CDR3nt: TGTGCCAGCAGCTCGAGTCGGGTTGGGACCCAGTACTTC
j_gene: TRBJ1-2; abundance: .; d_gene: TRBD1; v_gene: TRBV5-5; len: 15; CDR3aa: CASSSGLGQGPGYTF; CDR3nt: TGTGCCAGCAGCTCGGGTCTGGGACAGGGCCCAGGCTACACCTTC
j_gene: TRBJ1-3; abundance: .; d_gene: .; v_gene: TRBV6-6; len: 15; CDR3aa: CASSSTDTDGNTIYF; CDR3nt: TGTGCCAGCAGTTCGACGGACACGGACGGAAACACCATATATTTT
j_gene: TRBJ2-3; abundance: .; d_gene: .; v_gene: TRBV28; len: 13; CDR3aa: CATSGSSTDTQYF; CDR3nt: TGTGCCACCTCCGGGAGTAGCACAGATACGCAGTATTTT